The 23 T cell receptor beta chains below all came from one sample that was sequenced in a study of blood T cell repertoires in COVID-19. The method was immunoSEQ multiplex PCR; TCRdb's version includes in-frame clones alone and lacks a portion of them. The table has about 20,000 clones, 90% seen once; the top ten hold around 2.8%. The sequencing sample was made of peripheral blood. The receptors were sampled from a man between 65 and 79 years old with acute or convalescent COVID-19.

The chain joins TRBV28 to TRBJ1-5; the D is unclear. CDR1 is MDHEN and CDR2 is SYDVKM in the germline V gene. The length of the CDR3 is 17 residues. Trimming pared 3 bases from V and 2 bases from J, leaving 17 bases between. This CDR3 reads CASSFGSGIIGNQPQHF. CDR3 bases: TGTGCCAGCAGTTTCGGCAGCGGAATAATAGGCAATCAGCCCCAGCATTTT.

Worth noting for this clone: No DNA is shown, since the ends of the CDR3 on it are uncertain; the CDR3 is the one TCRdb lists. This chain connects TRBV27 to TRBJ2-6; TRBD1 was called by the table and not checked on the DNA. The CDR3 has 18 residues if both end residues are counted. CDR1 is MNHEY and CDR2 is SMNVEV in the germline V gene (reference sequence). The CDR3 region is CASSPGQGYTFGANVLTF.

The chain couples TRBV6-5 to TRBJ2-7; 9 bases align to TRBD2. Per the germline V gene, CDR1 is MNHEY and CDR2 is SVGAGI. J gave up 3 bases and V 6 bases, and 9 bases lay outside the gene matches. The CDR3 covers 15 residues. CDR3 coding DNA: TGTGCCAGCAGACCACCCCTAGCGGGACGCTACGAGCAGTACTTC. Residues: CASRPPLAGRYEQYF.

This rearrangement joins TRBV28 to TRBJ2-7; possible D gene TRBD1, 6 bases. The germline gives CDR1 MDHEN, CDR2 SYDVKM. Trimming removed 6 bases from V and 6 bases from J, with 18 bases in between. The CDR3 covers 14 residues. In DNA form, the CDR3 reads TGTGCCAGCAGGGTTCCAGGGGATGCCGCCGAGCAGTACTTC. As protein: CASRVPGDAAEQYF. The full variable domain, with the rest looked up from reference TRBV28 and TRBJ2-7, is DVKVTQSSRYLVKRTGEKVFLECVQDMDHENMFWYRQDPGLGLRLIYFSYDVKMKEKGDIPEGYSVSREKKERFSLILESASTNQTSMYLCASRVPGDAAEQYFGPGTRLTVT.

The chain combines TRBV9 with TRBJ1-2, with D hard to call. Germline V gene data show CDR1 as SGDLS and CDR2 as YYNGEE. The CDR3 runs 14 residues. Trimming shortened V by 3 bases and J by 2 bases, and 11 bases separated the two germline ends. CDR3 residues: CASSAGVTNYGYTF. The CDR3 DNA reads as TGTGCCAGCAGCGCCGGGGTCACGAACTATGGCTACACCTTC.

The chain recombines TRBV18 with TRBJ1-6; the D gene is possibly TRBD1 (6 bases). The CDR3 has 16 amino acids. From germline, CDR1 is KGHSH and CDR2 LQKENI. Trimming stripped 1 base from V and 9 bases from J, with 16 bases between. The CDR3 nucleotides read TGTGCCAGCTCACCACGGACAGTCGAAAATTTTTCACCCCTCCACTTT. It translates to CASSPRTVENFSPLHF.

The CDR3 loop reads CASSRLAGSYNEQFF. CDR3 DNA: TGTGCCAGCTCACGCCTAGCGGGAAGTTACAATGAGCAGTTCTTC. The rearrangement links TRBV18 to TRBJ2-1, with 9 bases that match TRBD2. The CDR3 loop spans 15 amino acids. Losses at the gene ends were 4 bases for V and 4 bases for J; bases not matched to a gene: 5. CDR1 is KGHSH, CDR2 LQKENI, per germline.

The chain joins TRBV6-2 or TRBV6-3 to TRBJ1-5; D is ambiguous. The CDR3 runs 14 residues. Trimming pared 4 bases from V and 4 bases from J, leaving 11 bases between. CDR1 is MNHEY and CDR2 is SVGEGT in the germline V gene. The CDR3 DNA follows: TGTGCCAGCAGTTGGGTGGCAGGTAATCAGCCCCAGCATTTT. It yields the protein CASSWVAGNQPQHF.

The chain links TRBV7-2 to TRBJ2-3; 13 nucleotides match TRBD2. The J segment lost 2 bases and the V segment lost 5 bases, leaving 7 bases of the junction unmatched. Per germline, CDR1 SGHTA and CDR2 FQGNSA. CDR3 length: 17 residues. CDR3 in DNA: TGTGCCAGCAGCCCTCGGACTAGCGGGAGTTACACAGATACGCAGTATTTT. It translates to CASSPRTSGSYTDTQYF.

J is TRBJ1-2 and V is TRBV7-2; 11 bases are a match to TRBD1. This CDR3 contains 15 residues. V shed 4 bases, J shed 7 bases, and the junction held 8 bases outside the gene matches. Germline V gene lookup returns CDR1 SGHTA and CDR2 FQGNSA. CDR3 protein: CASSSGQGALGGYTF. In DNA form, the CDR3 reads TGTGCCAGCAGCTCTGGACAGGGGGCATTGGGTGGCTACACCTTC.

The V and J genes are TRBV28 and TRBJ1-2; 8 bases align to TRBD1. The germline gives CDR1 MDHEN, CDR2 SYDVKM. Germline trimming cut 4 bases from V and 8 bases from J; bases unmatched to any gene: 12. This CDR3 region has 15 residues. CDR3 sequence (DNA): TGTGCCAGCAGTTCTTCTACAGGGGGATTCGGGGGCTACACCTTC. This codes for CASSSSTGGFGGYTF.

V gene TRBV6-5 combines with J gene TRBJ1-2; tentatively, D is TRBD1 (6 bases). The ends were cut back, 2 bases at V and 8 bases at J, with 12 bases in the middle. Germline V gene sequence: CDR1 MNHEY, CDR2 SVGAGI. This CDR3 contains 13 residues. The CDR3 nucleotides are TGTGCCAGCAGTTACGAAACAGGGCAAGGCTACACCTTC. This codes for CASSYETGQGYTF.

The chain recombines TRBV6-1 with TRBJ1-3, with TRBD1 as a possible D gene (6 bases). The CDR3 is made up of 13 amino acids. The germline V and J ends were trimmed by 8 bases and 2 bases, with 10 bases remaining between them. The germline CDR1 and CDR2 sequences are MNHNS and SASEGT. CDR3 sequence reads: CASAGTTGNTIYF. The DNA of the CDR3 is TGTGCCAGCGCAGGGACAACTGGAAACACCATATATTTT.

This sequence joins TRBV3-1 (or the pseudogene TRBV3-2) and TRBJ1-1, with D unclear. CDR1 is LGHDT, CDR2 YNNKEL, per germline (reference sequence). There are 13 residues in the CDR3. Trimming shortened V by 2 bases and J by 0 bases, and 4 bases separated the two germline ends. CDR3 nucleotide sequence: TGTGCCAGCAGCCAATCAGTGAACACTGAAGCTTTCTTT. This translates into CASSQSVNTEAFF.

The V call is TRBV11-2, the J call TRBJ1-3; D uncertain. V dropped 2 bases and J dropped 2 bases, with 16 bases sitting between them. The CDR3 covers 17 residues. The germline gives CDR1 SGHAT, CDR2 FQNNGV. CDR3 in DNA: TGTGCCAGCAGCTTACGCCCGGACTCCCTAACTGGAAACACCATATATTTT. This translates into CASSLRPDSLTGNTIYF.

This chain joins TRBV30 and TRBJ1-1; TRBD1 agrees at 8 bases. Germline loops: CDR1 GTSNPN, CDR2 SVGIG (reference sequence). V lost 1 base to trimming and J lost 1 base; unmatched junction nucleotides: 2. The CDR3 extends over 14 amino acids. CDR3 region: CAWSGQGSNTEAFF. CDR3 coding DNA: TGTGCCTGGAGTGGACAGGGGTCGAACACTGAAGCTTTCTTT.

The rearrangement joins TRBV5-6 to TRBJ2-1; unclear D gene. CDR3 length equals 15 residues. Germline loops: CDR1 SGHDT, CDR2 YYEEEE. The V gene lost 5 bases and the J gene lost 8 bases, with 20 bases spanning the gap. CDR3 region: CASRPRQGGFHEQFF. The CDR3 nucleotides read TGTGCCAGCAGGCCTCGACAAGGTGGGTTTCATGAGCAGTTCTTC. Combining the CDR3 with reference TRBV5-6 and TRBJ2-1 gives the whole variable domain DAGVTQSPTHLIKTRGQQVTLRCSPKSGHDTVSWYQQALGQGPQFIFQYYEEEERQRGNFPDRFSGHQFPNYSSELNVNALLLGDSALYLCASRPRQGGFHEQFFGPGTRLTVL.

This rearrangement joins TRBV29-1 to TRBJ2-3, with 8 positions matching TRBD1. Losses at the gene ends were 7 bases for V and 4 bases for J; bases not matched to a gene: 4. This CDR3 is 12 amino acids long. The V gene's germline CDR1 is SQVTM and CDR2 ANQGSEA. This CDR3 is CSGTQGADTQYF. In DNA, the CDR3 is TGCAGCGGTACACAGGGGGCAGATACGCAGTATTTT.

The table lists this clone with a count of one. The V gene is TRBV11-2, the J gene TRBJ1-3, with a weak D call TRBD1 (5 bases). The CDR3 is 13 amino acids. Trimming took off 5 bases at V and 4 bases at J, with 9 bases between the two ends. CDR1 and CDR2 (germline): SGHAT, FQNNGV. In DNA, the CDR3 is TGTGCCAGCAGCCAGGGAGGAGGAAACACCATATATTTT. It is translated as CASSQGGGNTIYF. The full variable domain, rest sourced from reference TRBV11-2 and TRBJ1-3, is EAGVAQSPRYKIIEKRQSVAFWCNPISGHATLYWYQQILGQGPKLLIQFQNNGVVDDSQLPKDRFSAERLKGVDSTLKIQPAKLEDSAVYLCASSQGGGNTIYFGEGSWLTVV.

The table lists this clone with a few counts. The chain couples TRBV27 to TRBJ2-7; the D gene is possibly TRBD1 (6 bases). Between the trimmed V and J ends, which lost 5 bases and 6 bases, there was a span of 14 bases. The CDR3 consists of 13 residues. In germline, CDR1 is MNHEY, CDR2 SMNVEV (reference sequence). CDR3 coding DNA: TGTGCCAGCAGTCCGAGGACAGCCCTCGAGCAGTACTTC. Amino acid sequence: CASSPRTALEQYF.

V and J are TRBV14 and TRBJ1-2; D is unclear. This CDR3 comprises 13 residues. Germline V gene sequence: CDR1 SGHDN, CDR2 FVKESK. V lost 3 bases and J 4 bases, leaving 9 bases between the germline ends. CDR3 sequence (DNA): TGTGCCAGCAGCCACAGTCCAGTCTATGGCTACACCTTC. Translation: CASSHSPVYGYTF.

V usage is TRBV6-6 and J usage is TRBJ1-1; the D is unclear. This CDR3 contains 14 residues. Germline loops: CDR1 MNHNY, CDR2 SVGAGI (reference sequence). Trimming left V 7 bases short and J 1 base short, with 13 bases between. The CDR3 bases are TGTGCCAGCACCCTCCCCGGGTCGAACACTGAAGCTTTCTTT. Protein product: CASTLPGSNTEAFF.

As DNA, the CDR3 is TGTGCCATCAGGCCCGGGGAGGGGAGCGGGGATGAGCAGTTCTTC. It yields the protein CAIRPGEGSGDEQFF. The chain recombines TRBV10-3 with TRBJ2-1; 7 bases are shared with TRBD2. From germline, CDR1 is ENHRY and CDR2 SYGVKD. CDR3 size: 15 residues. The junction had 13 bases not matched to a gene; V was cut back by 6 bases and J by 8 bases.